This is a list of T cell receptor beta chains from one sample in a study of CD8+CD57+ T cells in acquired aplastic anemia. In TCRdb, the reads were re-called with MiXCR into one record per CDR3 protein. The sample consists of 200,000 or so distinct CDR3 sequences, roughly 64% of them appearing once. The sample taken for sequencing was sorted CD4+, CD8+, or CD8+CD57+ T cells (not recorded which) from PBMCs. The receptors were sampled from a human donor with severe aplastic anemia or a healthy control (not recorded which). Both conserved end residues are part of each CDR3. The D gene is left open where the match is weak. The size field is filled for only some rows; it gives once, few, many or a size class.

clone size	J gene	D gene	V gene	CDR3 DNA	CDR3 protein
-	TRBJ2-2	TRBD1	TRBV5-1	TGCGCCAGCAGCTTGACGGGACAGGGCAACACCGGGGAGCTGTTTTTT	CASSLTGQGNTGELFF
once	TRBJ1-1	TRBD1	TRBV10-3	TGTGCCATCAGTGAGGGAGGGACAGGGGACACTGAAGCTTTCTTT	CAISEGGTGDTEAFF
-	TRBJ2-7	TRBD2	TRBV10-3	TGTGCCATCAGTGGGGGGACTAGCGGCTACGAGCAGTACTTC	CAISGGTSGYEQYF
few	TRBJ1-2	-	TRBV29-1	TGCAGCGTTCTGACAGGAGCTAACTATGGCTACACCTTC	CSVLTGANYGYTF
-	TRBJ2-1	-	TRBV2	TGTGCCAGCACCGACCAGGGAGTCAATGAGCAGTTCTTC	CASTDQGVNEQFF
many	TRBJ1-5	-	TRBV19	TGTGCCAGTAGTATAGTTTCCGGGGGCGCGGAGCCCCAGCATTTT	CASSIVSGGAEPQHF
many	TRBJ2-5	-	TRBV5-5	TGTGCCAGTACCTCAGACACCAACAATCGCAGGGAGACCCAGTACTTC	CASTSDTNNRRETQYF
-	TRBJ2-7	TRBD1	TRBV20-1	TGCAGTGCTAGGGACCTAAGACAGGGCCCCTACGAGCAGTACTTC	CSARDLRQGPYEQYF
-	TRBJ1-6	TRBD1	TRBV20-1	TGCAGTGCTATTTTCGCGGACAGGCCGAATTCACCCCTCCACTTT	CSAIFADRPNSPLHF
-	TRBJ1-1	-	TRBV20-1	TGCAGTGCCCGGCGGGGTGGTGAAGGGGCTGAAGCTTTCTTT	CSARRGGEGAEAFF
few	TRBJ1-2	-	TRBV15	TGTGCCACCAGCAGAGGAGCTAACTATGGCTACACCTTC	CATSRGANYGYTF
-	TRBJ1-2	-	TRBV9	TGTGCCAGCAGCGTACAGGGTAATGGTTTTGGCTATGGCTACACCTTC	CASSVQGNGFGYGYTF
-	TRBJ1-5	-	TRBV2	TGTGCCAGCAGGCGGACAGGCAATCAGCCCCAGCATTTT	CASRRTGNQPQHF
-	TRBJ2-1	TRBD1	TRBV20-1	TGCAGTGCTAGTCAACAGGGGTTGGGCAATGAGCAGTCCTTC	CSASQQGLGNEQSF